The 20 T cell receptor beta chains given below trace back to one sample, sequenced in a study of T cell clones after liver transplantation. Produced via immunoSEQ multiplex PCR; TCRdb's table is partial and in-frame only. This table has about 51,000 clones, around 85% appearing once. The sequencing here drew on CD8+ T cells from blood, taken 12 months after liver transplant. The receptors here all came from a human patient who received a liver transplant. The T cells may partly be graft donor cells.

The DNA for the CDR3 is TGTGCCAGCAGCGTAGGAGGGGCAACTAATGAAAAACTGTTTTTT. This sequence encodes CASSVGGATNEKLFF. The chain links TRBV9 to TRBJ1-4; tentative D call: TRBD1 (5 bases). Looked up from germline, CDR1 is SGDLS and CDR2 is YYNGEE. Trimming took 0 bases from V and 0 from J, leaving 6 bases between them. The CDR3 sequence is 15 residues long.

The J gene is TRBJ2-1, the V gene TRBV27; 9 nucleotides match TRBD2. Germline CDR1 reads MNHEY; CDR2 reads SMNVEV (reference sequence). With 1 base clipped from V and 5 bases from J, the junction kept 18 bases outside the gene matches. The CDR3 contains 20 residues. The CDR3 protein is CASSLWAREIAGVVNNEQFF. The CDR3 nucleotides are TGTGCCAGCAGTTTATGGGCCCGGGAGATAGCGGGAGTGGTGAACAATGAGCAGTTCTTC.

This chain joins TRBV7-2 and TRBJ2-2; TRBD1 matches at 7 bases. The germline gives CDR1 SGHTA, CDR2 FQGNSA. This CDR3 region has 12 residues. Trimming removed 11 bases from V and 4 bases from J; junction bases left unmatched: 4. In nucleotides, the CDR3 is TGTGCCTACTCAGGGGGCACCGGGGAGCTGTTTTTT. Protein sequence: CAYSGGTGELFF.

The J gene is TRBJ2-3, the V gene TRBV7-9; TRBD1 or TRBD2 may be the D gene (5 bases each). Germline V gene data show CDR1 as SEHNR and CDR2 as FQNEAQ (reference sequence). This CDR3 spans 15 amino acids. Deletions cut 5 bases from V and 1 base from J, with 13 bases between. The CDR3 here is CASSPVRDGTDTQYF. CDR3 DNA sequence: TGTGCCAGCAGCCCCGTCCGGGACGGCACAGATACGCAGTATTTT.

The V call is TRBV27, the J call TRBJ2-6; 7 bases match TRBD1. The V gene's germline CDR1 is MNHEY and CDR2 SMNVEV (reference sequence). The V gene end was trimmed by 6 bases and the J gene end by 0 bases; junction bases not matched to a gene: 8. The CDR3 spans 17 residues. The CDR3 nucleotides read TGTGCCAGCAGGTACAGGGGAATAGTCTCTGGGGCCAACGTCCTGACTTTC. Protein sequence: CASRYRGIVSGANVLTF.

The J gene is TRBJ2-4, the V gene TRBV5-4, with D possibly TRBD2 on 5 matching bases. Germline CDR1 is SGHNT and CDR2 is YYREEE (reference sequence). V lost 2 bases, J lost 8 bases, and 8 bases lay in between. CDR3 length: 12 residues. In DNA form, the CDR3 reads TGTGCCAGCAGCTTAGGAGGAGACATTCAGTACTTC. It yields the protein CASSLGGDIQYF.

The V gene is TRBV7-9, the J gene TRBJ1-4, with a possible D match to TRBD1 (5 bases). The V gene's germline CDR1 is SEHNR and CDR2 FQNEAQ (reference sequence). Trimming took 4 bases from V and 8 from J, leaving 11 bases between them. The CDR3 is made up of 13 amino acids. Here the CDR3 reads CASSYSAGEKLFF. CDR3 nucleotide sequence: TGTGCCAGCAGCTATTCGGCAGGGGAAAAACTGTTTTTT. Filled out from reference TRBV7-9 and TRBJ1-4, the complete variable domain reads DTGVSQNPRHKITKRGQNVTFRCDPISEHNRLYWYRQTLGQGPEFLTYFQNEAQLEKSRLLSDRFSAERPKGSFSTLEIQRTEQGDSAMYLCASSYSAGEKLFFGSGTQLSVL.

This clone was seen only a few times. V is TRBV10-3 and J is TRBJ2-5; possible D gene TRBD2, 5 bases. Germline lookup yields CDR1 ENHRY and CDR2 SYGVKD. This CDR3 spans 14 amino acids. The germline V and J ends were trimmed by 4 bases and 4 bases, with 13 bases remaining between them. CDR3 residues: CAISGSLARETQYF. In DNA, the CDR3 is TGTGCCATCAGTGGGTCCCTAGCTCGAGAGACCCAGTACTTC.

This clone was counted a single time. This chain uses TRBV27 with TRBJ2-7, with D possibly being TRBD1 (6 bases). The CDR3 spans 15 residues. Germline assignment: CDR1 MNHEY and CDR2 SMNVEV (reference sequence). The germline V and J ends were trimmed by 2 bases and 0 bases, with 11 bases remaining between them. CDR3 nucleotides: TGTGCCAGCAGTTTAGGGGGCAGCAGCTCCTACGAGCAGTACTTC. Its translation: CASSLGGSSSYEQYF.

The gene calls are TRBV28 and TRBJ2-1; TRBD2 matches 9 bases. The CDR3 is 15 amino acids. J was trimmed by 8 bases and V by 8 bases; bases with no gene match: 13. CDR1 MDHEN and CDR2 SYDVKM come from the germline V gene. CDR3: CASWGRREGPHEQFF. The CDR3 DNA reads as TGTGCCAGCTGGGGGAGGCGGGAGGGCCCCCATGAGCAGTTCTTC.

This clone was found once. This chain uses TRBV27 with TRBJ2-7; TRBD2 matches 12 bases. The germline CDR1 and CDR2 sequences are MNHEY and SMNVEV (reference sequence). This CDR3 spans 15 amino acids. J lost 3 bases, V lost 8 bases, and 8 bases had no gene match. CDR3 amino acids: CASSPGTSGFYEQYF. DNA for the CDR3: TGTGCCAGCTCCCCTGGGACTAGCGGGTTCTACGAGCAGTACTTC.

This clone came up once. This chain joins TRBV7-6 and TRBJ2-3, with D possibly matching TRBD2 (5 bases). The germline CDR1 and CDR2 sequences are SGHVS and FNYEAQ. Trimming left V 5 bases short and J 11 bases short, with 17 bases between. This CDR3 spans 13 amino acids. CDR3 amino acids: CASSPPDWEQQYF. The CDR3 DNA reads TGTGCCAGCAGCCCCCCGGACTGGGAGCAGCAGTATTTT.

This clone was seen just once. This chain connects TRBV7-9 to TRBJ2-7; D might be TRBD2 (5 bases). Germline V gene lookup returns CDR1 SEHNR and CDR2 FQNEAQ (reference sequence). Deletions cut 5 bases from V and 3 bases from J, with 14 bases between. CDR3 length: 14 amino acids. Here the CDR3 reads CASSPPAGIYEQYF. CDR3 DNA sequence: TGTGCCAGCAGCCCCCCGGCGGGTATCTACGAGCAGTACTTC. Using reference TRBV7-9 and TRBJ2-7 for the parts outside the CDR3, the full variable domain is DTGVSQNPRHKITKRGQNVTFRCDPISEHNRLYWYRQTLGQGPEFLTYFQNEAQLEKSRLLSDRFSAERPKGSFSTLEIQRTEQGDSAMYLCASSPPAGIYEQYFGPGTRLTVT.

The J gene is TRBJ2-5, the V gene TRBV6-1, with a possible D match to TRBD2 (5 bases). The CDR3 has 14 amino acids. Germline V CDR1 and CDR2: MNHNS, SASEGT. V was clipped by 3 bases and J by 5 bases, with 13 bases between them. The CDR3 DNA sequence: TGTGCCAGCAGTGAGGCCCGGAGAGGGGAGACCCAGTACTTC. It specifies CASSEARRGETQYF.

This chain links TRBV27 with TRBJ2-7; D is perhaps TRBD2 (5 bases). With 3 bases removed from V and 1 base from J, the gap between germline ends came to 13 bases. The CDR3 totals 15 residues. Germline V gene lookup returns CDR1 MNHEY and CDR2 SMNVEV (reference sequence). Here the CDR3 reads CASSLWASSSYEQYF. As DNA, the CDR3 is TGTGCCAGCAGTTTGTGGGCTAGCAGTTCCTACGAGCAGTACTTC.

This sequence joins TRBV19 and TRBJ2-7; D tentatively fits TRBD1 or TRBD2 (5 bases each). Germline V gives CDR1 LNHDA, CDR2 SQIVND (reference sequence). The V end lost 5 bases, the J end lost 3 bases, and 17 bases lay between the germline ends. CDR3 length equals 15 residues. The CDR3 DNA is TGTGCCAGTAGTTCCGCCGGGACGGAGAACTACGAGCAGTACTTC. It specifies CASSSAGTENYEQYF.

The V and J genes are TRBV28 and TRBJ1-1; D not certain. Germline lookup yields CDR1 MDHEN and CDR2 SYDVKM. The CDR3 consists of 12 residues. V gave up 9 bases and J gave up 3 bases, with 11 bases separating them. CDR3 nucleotide sequence: TGTGCCAGTAGATTCGGGGACACTGAAGCTTTCTTT. Amino acids: CASRFGDTEAFF.

The rearrangement links TRBV25-1 to TRBJ1-3, with TRBD1 identical over 9 bases. This CDR3 region has 17 residues. CDR1 and CDR2 from the germline V gene are MGHDK and SYGVNS. The V gene end was trimmed by 5 bases and the J gene end by 0 bases; junction bases not matched to a gene: 8. The CDR3 sequence: CASSPSGQGFSGNTIYF. The CDR3, as DNA: TGTGCCAGCAGTCCTTCGGGACAGGGATTCTCTGGAAACACCATATATTTT.

The chain uses TRBV6-5 and TRBJ2-7, with a weak D call TRBD1 (6 bases). CDR1 is MNHEY and CDR2 is SVGAGI in the germline V gene. This CDR3 is 13 amino acids long. Trimming cost V 6 bases and J 1 base, with 10 bases left between them. The CDR3 DNA sequence: TGTGCCAGCAGCGAGACAGGTTCCTACGAGCAGTACTTC. This translates into CASSETGSYEQYF.

The chain uses TRBV19 and TRBJ1-1, with TRBD1 matching over 8 bases. V dropped 3 bases and J dropped 5; count of bases not matched to a gene: 5. Germline V lookup: CDR1 LNHDA, CDR2 SQIVND (reference sequence). The CDR3 sequence is 14 residues long. The CDR3 DNA sequence: TGTGCCAGTAGTATGTGGACAGGGAGGACTGAAGCTTTCTTT. Its translation is CASSMWTGRTEAFF.